This T cell receptor beta chain was sequenced in a study of T cell responses to AZD1222 COVID-19 vaccine. TCRdb keeps only in-frame clones here, not all; method: immunoSEQ multiplex PCR. The repertoire holds roughly 120,000 clones, with roughly 90% as singletons. General study points: A reported finding is that nearly half of spike-specific TCRs target unmutated variant regions. Two AZD1222 doses significantly raised spike-specific TCR breadth and depth over controls. None of the repertoires were sampled until the peak T cell response had passed. Females made up more of the donors, who were largely white British, and clonal diversity may have come out too low.

For this clone: Its target is not known.

The CDR3 extends over 16 amino acids. Germline CDR1 and CDR2: MNHEY and SVGEGT. The V end was cut by 4 bases, the J end by 0 bases, with 10 bases between. The clonotype originates from an adult in good health. The input for sequencing was peripheral blood, taken on day 0 of AZD1222 vaccination. This chain links TRBV6-2 or TRBV6-3 with TRBJ1-6; D call uncertain. The DNA of the CDR3 is TGTGCCAGCAGTTCTTCCAGTCTCTCCTATAATTCACCCCTCCACTTT. Its translation: CASSSSSLSYNSPLHF.